The rows below give T cell receptor beta chains drawn from one sample of a study of blood T cell repertoires in COVID-19. This table comes from immunoSEQ multiplex PCR, and its TCRdb copy is limited to in-frame clones, with some not included. The sample has about 140,000 clones; 84% are singletons. Sequences were obtained from peripheral blood. These receptor sequences come from a human donor in a cohort sampled during active COVID-19. Both conserved end residues are part of each CDR3. The D gene is left open where the match is weak. Clone sizes are given selectively: once, few, many, or a class where the clone is expanded.

.,TRBV6-6,.,TRBJ1-1,TGTGCCAGCAGCCTGGGGGCGCGACGTGAAGCTTTCTTT,CASSLGARREAFF
.,TRBV19,.,TRBJ1-1,TGTGCCACCCTATCTGGTAGCGGAACCATGAACACTGAAGCTTTCTTT,CATLSGSGTMNTEAFF
.,TRBV27,.,TRBJ1-6,TGTGCCAGCAGTCGACTGAGCTCCTATAATTCACCCCTCCACTTT,CASSRLSSYNSPLHF
TRBD2,TRBV20-1,few,TRBJ2-7,TGCCTAGCGGGGGGCTCCTACGAGCAGTACTTC,CLAGGSYEQYF
TRBD2,TRBV14,few,TRBJ2-5,TGTGCCAGCAGCCCGAGACTTAGCGGGGGTGAGACCCAGTACTTC,CASSPRLSGGETQYF
TRBD2,TRBV10-3,.,TRBJ2-3,TGTGCCATCAGTGACGCCCTAGCGGGGGCCAGCACAGATACGCAGTATTTT,CAISDALAGASTDTQYF
TRBD1,TRBV5-1,.,TRBJ2-7,TGCGCCAGCAGCCACTCCGGGACAGGGGTGAGGGAGCAGTACTTC,CASSHSGTGVREQYF
.,TRBV7-9,.,TRBJ2-1,TGTGCCAGCAGCTTAGCTGGAGGCAATGAGCAGTTCTTC,CASSLAGGNEQFF
TRBD2,TRBV6-5,.,TRBJ2-7,TGTGCCAGCGGGCTAGCGGGGGGGTCTTACGAGCAGTACTTC,CASGLAGGSYEQYF
.,TRBV18,few,TRBJ1-2,TGTGCCAGCTCACCACAGGGGATAGATGGCTACACCTTC,CASSPQGIDGYTF
.,TRBV3-1/TRBV3-2,.,TRBJ1-4,TGTGCCAGCAGCCATGCACGGGCGGGTCTCTATAATGAAAAACTGTTTTTT,CASSHARAGLYNEKLFF
.,TRBV6-1,.,TRBJ2-7,TGTGCCAGCAGTGAAGGCAGGGTGGGCTCCTACGAGCAGTACTTC,CASSEGRVGSYEQYF
TRBD1,TRBV28,once,TRBJ2-6,TGTGCCAGCAGTTTGACAGGGACCCTCTTCTCTGGGGCCAACGTCCTGACTTTC,CASSLTGTLFSGANVLTF
TRBD1,TRBV6-5,.,TRBJ1-4,TGTGCCAGCAGCGCACAGGGGATTCAGAATGAAAAACTGTTTTTT,CASSAQGIQNEKLFF
.,TRBV28,.,TRBJ1-5,TGTGCCAGCACGTCGGGTCGGGGCAATCAGCCCCAGCATTTT,CASTSGRGNQPQHF
.,TRBV5-1,once,TRBJ1-3,TGCGCCAGCAGCTTGAGGGGCGGGAGCTCTGGAAACACCATATATTTT,CASSLRGGSSGNTIYF
TRBD1,TRBV27,.,TRBJ1-6,TGTGCCAGCAGTTCCTTGGTTGCAGGGGGCCGTTCACCCCTCCACTTT,CASSSLVAGGRSPLHF
.,TRBV7-6,few,TRBJ2-7,TGTGCCAGCAGCTCAGAGGGATTACAGGGGCAGTACTTC,CASSSEGLQGQYF
.,TRBV3-1/TRBV3-2,.,TRBJ2-4,TGTGCCAGCAGCCACCGGGACATTCAGTACTTC,CASSHRDIQYF
.,TRBV6-6,once,TRBJ2-7,TGTGCCAGCAGTTATGGGCGGGGTGGGTACGAGCAGTACTTC,CASSYGRGGYEQYF
TRBD2,TRBV19,.,TRBJ2-1,TGTGCCAGTAGTATAGAACTAGCGGCCTACAATGAGCAGTTCTTC,CASSIELAAYNEQFF
.,TRBV6-5,few,TRBJ1-2,TGTGCCAGCAGTTACGGGTCAGGGGCCGGCTATGGCTACACCTTC,CASSYGSGAGYGYTF
TRBD1,TRBV7-3,.,TRBJ1-2,TGTGCCAGCAGCCCCGGGACAGGGTATGGCTACACCTTC,CASSPGTGYGYTF
TRBD1,TRBV6-5,.,TRBJ1-2,TGTGCGGGGACAGGGTGGGTTAACTATGGCTACACCTTC,CAGTGWVNYGYTF
.,TRBV6-6,.,TRBJ1-3,TGTGCCAGCAGTTACCCGACTCAATTCTCTGGAAACACCATATATTTT,CASSYPTQFSGNTIYF
TRBD1,TRBV7-2,.,TRBJ1-1,TGTGCCAGCAGCCCGCGGACAGGGCTGTACACTGAAGCTTTCTTT,CASSPRTGLYTEAFF
.,TRBV19,.,TRBJ1-4,TGTGCCAGTAGTCTGAGGGGAGGTCCTGAAAAACTGTTTTTT,CASSLRGGPEKLFF
.,TRBV12-3/TRBV12-4,.,TRBJ2-3,TGTGCCAGCAGGCCCGACTCTCCGGCGCAGTATTTT,CASRPDSPAQYF
TRBD1,TRBV5-1,.,TRBJ1-4,TGCGCCAGCAGCCGCGACAGGGGTTGGGAAAAACTGTTTTTT,CASSRDRGWEKLFF
.,TRBV9,once,TRBJ2-2,TGTGCCAGCAGCGTAGTTAGCGGCGGATCGAACACCGGGGAGCTGTTTTTT,CASSVVSGGSNTGELFF
.,TRBV15,once,TRBJ2-1,TGTGCCACCAGCATCAGATACAATGAGCAGTTCTTC,CATSIRYNEQFF
TRBD1,TRBV7-3,few,TRBJ1-1,TGTGCCAGCAGCCTTGACAGGGACACTGAAGCTTTCTTT,CASSLDRDTEAFF
.,TRBV7-9,.,TRBJ1-1,TGTGCCAGCAGCTCAGAGGACACTGAAGCTTTCTTT,CASSSEDTEAFF
TRBD2,TRBV2,.,TRBJ2-1,TGTGCCAGCAGGGGGCCTCTAGCGGGGGGCCCCGATGAGCAGTTCTTC,CASRGPLAGGPDEQFF
.,TRBV5-1,.,TRBJ2-1,TGCGCCAGCAGCCGGACAGGCCCCGGGGGCAATGAGCAGTTCTTC,CASSRTGPGGNEQFF
.,TRBV12-3/TRBV12-4,.,TRBJ1-5,TGTGCCAGCACCAGGCCGGGGCAGCCCCAGCATTTT,CASTRPGQPQHF
.,TRBV9,.,TRBJ2-1,TGTGCCAGCGATAAAAGGGCTAGCGTATACAATGAGCAGTTCTTC,CASDKRASVYNEQFF
.,TRBV7-3,.,TRBJ2-6,TGTGCCAGCAGCTGGAGAGGGGGCTCTGGGGCCAACGTCCTGACTTTC,CASSWRGGSGANVLTF
TRBD1,TRBV7-7,once,TRBJ2-2,TGTGCTAGCAGGTTCGGACAGGGCACCGGGGAGCTGTTTTTT,CASRFGQGTGELFF
.,TRBV5-6,.,TRBJ2-7,TGTGCCAGCAGCCGGGCAGGTCAGGGGGAGCAGTACTTC,CASSRAGQGEQYF
.,TRBV12-3/TRBV12-4,.,TRBJ1-1,TGTGCCAGCAGTTTTCCAGGGCGAACTGAAGCTTTCTTT,CASSFPGRTEAFF
TRBD1,TRBV27,.,TRBJ1-5,TGTGCCAGCAGTTCCGACAGGGCCTATCAGCCCCAGCATTTT,CASSSDRAYQPQHF
.,TRBV3-1/TRBV3-2,few,TRBJ2-3,TGTGCCAGCAGCCAAGATCGAGGTACGCAGTATTTT,CASSQDRGTQYF
.,TRBV2,.,TRBJ1-1,TGTGCCAGCAGACCACAGGGTTTTAGCACTGAAGCTTTCTTT,CASRPQGFSTEAFF
.,TRBV24-1,.,TRBJ1-5,TGTGCCACCAGTGATGGTGGACACTATAGCAATCAGCCCCAGCATTTT,CATSDGGHYSNQPQHF
TRBD1,TRBV7-6,.,TRBJ2-1,TGTGCCAGCAGCTTAGGGACAGGGGCGGTTGAGCAGTTCTTC,CASSLGTGAVEQFF
TRBD2,TRBV24-1,.,TRBJ2-5,TGTGCCACCAGTGCAGCGGGGGGTGAGACCCAGTACTTC,CATSAAGGETQYF
TRBD1,TRBV11-3,.,TRBJ2-5,TGTGCCAGCAGCAAAAGGACAGGCCCGGGGGAGACCCAGTACTTC,CASSKRTGPGETQYF
TRBD2,TRBV7-2,.,TRBJ2-7,TGTGCCAGCAGCTTAGGACTAGCAGGGGAGCAGTACTTC,CASSLGLAGEQYF
TRBD2,TRBV18,.,TRBJ2-7,TGTGCCAGCCGCCGGGGGGATGGCTCCTACGAGCAGTACTTC,CASRRGDGSYEQYF
.,TRBV21-1,.,TRBJ2-5,TGTGCCAGCAGCAACGGGGCAAGTCAACTAGCGGGGGGGCGCGGAGAGACCCAGTACTTC,CASSNGASQLAGGRGETQYF
TRBD2,TRBV19,.,TRBJ2-2,TGTGCCAGTAGTATAGGGGGACTAGCTTCCGGGGAGCTGTTTTTT,CASSIGGLASGELFF
TRBD1,TRBV5-5,few,TRBJ1-5,TGTGCCAGCAGCTTGGCAGGGGGATTGAATCAGCCCCAGCATTTT,CASSLAGGLNQPQHF
TRBD1,TRBV9,.,TRBJ1-1,TGTGCCAGCAGCCCTCGACAGGGGCCGGACACTGAAGCTTTCTTT,CASSPRQGPDTEAFF
.,TRBV18,.,TRBJ2-7,TGTGCCAGCTCACCGATTCGAGGGTCCTCCTACGAGCAGTACTTC,CASSPIRGSSYEQYF
TRBD1,TRBV6-5,.,TRBJ1-2,TGTGCCAGCAGGGGACAGGGGGTTGTCTATGGCTACACCTTC,CASRGQGVVYGYTF
.,TRBV6-5,.,TRBJ2-5,TGTGCCAGCAGTTACGGGTCGCGGGGCGGTCAAGAGACCCAGTACTTC,CASSYGSRGGQETQYF
TRBD1,TRBV5-6,.,TRBJ2-5,TGTGCCAGCAGACGCAACACAGGGGGAGAGACCCAGTACTTC,CASRRNTGGETQYF
TRBD1,TRBV7-3,.,TRBJ1-2,TGTGCCAGCAGCAGGGACAGAAACTATGGCTACACCTTC,CASSRDRNYGYTF